The 4 T cell receptor beta chains in this list originate from one sample, sequenced in a study of CXCR3-negative and CXCR3-positive naive CD8 T cells (dated by TCRdb to between 2018 and 2020). The study at large found these results: TRB CDR3s from CXCR3-positive naive cells showed higher hydrophobicity (lower Kidera factor 4), lower energy, and higher strength and volume indices than CXCR3-negative naive cells.

Antigens for these TCRs are unknown. Sequencer: NextSeq 550. The Human TCR Profiling Kit (MiLaboratory) was used to make UMI-labeled 5' RACE TRB cDNA libraries. The reads were reprocessed in TCRdb, with one entry per CDR3 protein sequence and no accompanying DNA. The table kept for this sample lists about 120,000 distinct CDR3 sequences. Approximately 0.36% of the sample is held by the ten biggest clonotypes. The sequenced sample consisted of naive CXCR3+ CD8+ T cells from blood. This sample's cell subset or site label indicates: CD45RO-CCR7+CD27+CD95- naive CD8+ T cells expressing CXCR3 (TNR3+). The source of these receptors is a human donor in good health. Some clones in this sample may be carry-over from other donors' samples.

The chain employs TRBV2 and TRBJ2-1; TCRdb lists TRBD2, though no DNA is available to test this call. Germline values: CDR1 SNHLY, CDR2 FYNNEI. The CDR3 spans 15 residues. The CDR3 sequence is CASSDWRGGYNEQFF.

The chain has TRBV15 and TRBJ2-3; TCRdb reports TRBD2, a call that lacks DNA to check it against. The CDR3 extends over 14 amino acids. Germline-derived CDR1 and CDR2 are LNHNV and YYDKDF (reference sequence). CDR3: CATSKWRGTDTQYF.

V usage is TRBV5-6 and J usage is TRBJ2-5; TCRdb's D call of TRBD1 is untestable without DNA. CDR3 length: 16 residues. Germline CDR1 is SGHDT and CDR2 is YYEEEE. CDR3 loop: CASSSSMTGDQETQYF.

The rearrangement links TRBV5-4 to TRBJ2-1; the D gene TCRdb calls, TRBD1, cannot be checked with no DNA. There are 13 residues in the CDR3. Per the germline V gene, CDR1 is SGHNT and CDR2 is YYREEE (reference sequence). CDR3 protein: CASGDRDTDEQFF.